The clone carrying this TCR beta chain appeared once. Other DNA sequences in the sample encode the same CDR3. Authors' processing steps: Filtering differed because ImmunoSEQ produced junction-only sequences that carried no quality scores. Some clones are missing from TCRdb's copy, which holds only in-frame ones; the method was immunoSEQ multiplex PCR. That table is the source of V, J and clone size, and D and trimming were worked out from the DNA. Of roughly 2.1 million clones listed, about 93% were seen once; the top ten hold about 1.8%. The record originates from a study of shared clonotypes between healthy human individuals. CD45RO-negative cells were positively selected for CCR7, leaving out terminally differentiated effector memory CD45RA+ cells. Material for sequencing was naive CD8+ T cells from PBMCs. The receptor was isolated from a young man in good health. Some clones in this sample may be carry-over from other donors' samples.

CDR3 DNA: TGTGCCAGCAGCTTGGGGCAAAATGAGCAGTTCTTC. Translation gives CASSLGQNEQFF. The chain has TRBV5-6 and TRBJ2-1; D is unresolved. The V and J ends lost 0 bases and 7 bases respectively, with 5 bases between them. The germline V gene has CDR1 SGHDT and CDR2 YYEEEE. The CDR3 runs to 12 residues.